The source of this TCR beta chain is a study of T cells after yellow fever vaccination. Turning to the study itself: Preparing low-cell-number fractions relied on SMART-Seq v4 Ultra Low Input.

TCRdb reprocessed the 5' RACE reads via MiXCR and lists one record per CDR3 protein. The table lists hundreds of thousands of distinct CDR3 sequences, around an eighth of them singletons. The table lists this clonotype with a few counts. Its antigen remains unknown. Notes on the study in general: Contaminating bulk clonotypes could be abundant in FACS-sorted repertoires.

The CDR3 is 11 amino acids. V was pared by 8 bases and J by 4 bases, with 11 bases between. Germline CDR1 DFQATT, CDR2 SNEGSKA (reference sequence). The rearrangement joins TRBV20-1 to TRBJ1-1, with no clear D. The input for sequencing was PBMCs, taken on the day of the yellow fever booster vaccination. The receptor's source is a man aged 30-40 years who received the YFV17D yellow fever vaccine. CDR3 nucleotide sequence: TGCAGTTCAGGTTGGAGCACTGAAGCTTTCTTT. Translating gives CSSGWSTEAFF.